A selection of T cell receptor beta chains follows, all from one sample in a study of CD8 T cells in ankylosing spondylitis. One entry per CDR3 protein results from TCRdb running MiXCR on the 5' RACE reads. The sample lists about 800,000 distinct CDR3 sequences; approximately 12% were seen once. The sequencing input was blood, either unsorted or a sorted T cell fraction (not recorded which). Receptors originate from a male donor with ankylosing spondylitis. CDR3s include the opening cysteine and the closing phenylalanine or tryptophan. Fields, in order: V gene, clone size, J gene, D gene, CDR3 protein, CDR3 DNA. D genes are given only for firm matches. Not every row has a clone size; where given, it reads once, few, many or a size class.

v_call: TRBV29-1; clone_size: many; j_call: TRBJ2-1; d_call: .; cdr3_aa: CSVVGQRGAGEQFF; cdr3_nt: TGCAGCGTTGTGGGCCAAAGAGGGGCGGGTGAGCAGTTCTTC
v_call: TRBV7-2; clone_size: .; j_call: TRBJ1-2; d_call: .; cdr3_aa: CASSLAYRGGRGYTF; cdr3_nt: TGTGCCAGCAGCTTAGCATATCGGGGGGGACGCGGCTACACCTTC
v_call: TRBV20-1; clone_size: .; j_call: TRBJ2-7; d_call: TRBD2; cdr3_aa: CSAFDSGRETLEQYF; cdr3_nt: TGCAGTGCCTTCGATTCGGGGAGGGAGACTTTGGAGCAGTACTTC
v_call: TRBV20-1; clone_size: few; j_call: TRBJ2-1; d_call: .; cdr3_aa: CSASPWVQFF; cdr3_nt: TGCAGTGCTTCACCCTGGGTGCAGTTCTTC
v_call: TRBV12-3/TRBV12-4; clone_size: many; j_call: TRBJ2-7; d_call: TRBD2; cdr3_aa: CASSLYTSGLYEQYF; cdr3_nt: TGTGCCAGCAGTTTATATACTAGCGGCCTCTACGAGCAGTACTTC
v_call: TRBV20-1; clone_size: .; j_call: TRBJ2-4; d_call: .; cdr3_aa: CSAIPGLKKNIQYF; cdr3_nt: TGCAGTGCTATACCGGGACTGAAGAAAAACATTCAGTACTTC
v_call: TRBV6-1; clone_size: few; j_call: TRBJ1-1; d_call: .; cdr3_aa: CASSKYRRMNTEAFF; cdr3_nt: TGTGCCAGCAGCAAATACAGGAGGATGAACACTGAAGCTTTCTTT
v_call: TRBV6-5; clone_size: .; j_call: TRBJ1-6; d_call: .; cdr3_aa: CASSYSGKDSPLHF; cdr3_nt: TGTGCCAGCAGTTACTCGGGGAAGGATTCACCCCTCCACTTT
v_call: TRBV29-1; clone_size: few; j_call: TRBJ2-5; d_call: TRBD1; cdr3_aa: CSVEQTGGAFSQETQYF; cdr3_nt: TGCAGCGTTGAGCAAACAGGGGGCGCCTTTAGCCAAGAGACCCAGTACTTC
v_call: TRBV3-1; clone_size: .; j_call: TRBJ2-7; d_call: .; cdr3_aa: CASSQDWRGEQYF; cdr3_nt: TGTGCCAGCAGCCAAGACTGGCGGGGCGAGCAGTACTTC
v_call: TRBV5-6; clone_size: few; j_call: TRBJ1-2; d_call: .; cdr3_aa: CASHRSGGDGYTF; cdr3_nt: TGTGCCAGTCACCGAAGTGGGGGAGATGGCTACACCTTC
v_call: TRBV5-1; clone_size: many; j_call: TRBJ2-1; d_call: TRBD2; cdr3_aa: CASSFSGRPYNEQFF; cdr3_nt: TGCGCCAGCAGCTTTAGCGGGAGGCCCTACAATGAGCAGTTCTTC
v_call: TRBV5-1; clone_size: many; j_call: TRBJ1-1; d_call: .; cdr3_aa: CASSLGVRTEAFF; cdr3_nt: TGCGCCAGCAGCTTGGGGGTTCGAACTGAAGCTTTCTTT
v_call: TRBV20-1; clone_size: .; j_call: TRBJ2-1; d_call: TRBD2; cdr3_aa: CSARVQLAGAYNEQFF; cdr3_nt: TGCAGTGCTAGAGTTCAACTAGCGGGAGCCTACAATGAGCAGTTCTTC
v_call: TRBV20-1; clone_size: .; j_call: TRBJ2-3; d_call: TRBD2; cdr3_aa: CSASGRGNTQYF; cdr3_nt: TGCAGTGCTAGCGGGAGGGGGAATACGCAGTATTTT
v_call: TRBV5-1; clone_size: .; j_call: TRBJ2-3; d_call: .; cdr3_aa: CASSLQQAQRDTQYF; cdr3_nt: TGCGCCAGCAGCTTGCAGCAGGCCCAGAGAGATACGCAGTATTTT
v_call: TRBV20-1; clone_size: few; j_call: TRBJ2-3; d_call: .; cdr3_aa: CSARGGDPSTDTQYF; cdr3_nt: TGCAGTGCTAGAGGAGGGGACCCTAGCACAGATACGCAGTATTTT
v_call: TRBV7-2; clone_size: few; j_call: TRBJ2-5; d_call: TRBD1; cdr3_aa: CASSLGWGTAQETQYF; cdr3_nt: TGTGCCAGCAGCTTAGGGTGGGGGACAGCACAAGAGACCCAGTACTTC
v_call: TRBV4-2; clone_size: .; j_call: TRBJ1-1; d_call: TRBD1; cdr3_aa: CASSRGQGYTEAFF; cdr3_nt: TGTGCCAGCAGCCGGGGACAGGGTTACACTGAAGCTTTCTTT
v_call: TRBV6-2/TRBV6-3; clone_size: few; j_call: TRBJ2-1; d_call: TRBD2; cdr3_aa: CASSYRASGRSDNEQFF; cdr3_nt: TGTGCCAGCAGTTACCGTGCTAGCGGGAGAAGTGATAATGAGCAGTTCTTC
v_call: TRBV12-3/TRBV12-4; clone_size: .; j_call: TRBJ2-1; d_call: .; cdr3_aa: CASSSDRKGGASYNEQFF; cdr3_nt: TGTGCCAGCAGTTCCGATCGAAAAGGAGGGGCCTCTTACAATGAGCAGTTCTTC
v_call: TRBV2; clone_size: few; j_call: TRBJ1-1; d_call: .; cdr3_aa: CASNRAPPEAFF; cdr3_nt: TGTGCCAGCAACCGGGCTCCCCCCGAAGCTTTCTTT
v_call: TRBV4-3; clone_size: few; j_call: TRBJ2-3; d_call: TRBD2; cdr3_aa: CASSQDRPRETDTQYF; cdr3_nt: TGCGCCAGCAGCCAAGATCGTCCGCGGGAGACAGATACGCAGTATTTT
v_call: TRBV20-1; clone_size: .; j_call: TRBJ1-4; d_call: .; cdr3_aa: CSASDSTTNEKLFF; cdr3_nt: TGCAGTGCTAGCGACAGTACAACTAATGAAAAACTGTTTTTT
v_call: TRBV20-1; clone_size: few; j_call: TRBJ1-1; d_call: TRBD1; cdr3_aa: CSAHRDRNTEAFF; cdr3_nt: TGCAGCGCCCACCGGGACAGAAACACTGAAGCTTTCTTT
v_call: TRBV27; clone_size: once; j_call: TRBJ2-7; d_call: TRBD1; cdr3_aa: CASSSDRGQFEQYF; cdr3_nt: TGTGCCAGCAGTTCGGACAGGGGTCAGTTCGAGCAGTACTTC
v_call: TRBV7-2; clone_size: .; j_call: TRBJ2-5; d_call: .; cdr3_aa: CASSLGSPLARQRYF; cdr3_nt: TGTGCCAGCAGCTTAGGGTCCCCCCTAGCCAGACAGCGGTACTTC
v_call: TRBV29-1; clone_size: many; j_call: TRBJ2-7; d_call: .; cdr3_aa: CSAGGLHRREQYF; cdr3_nt: TGCAGCGCTGGGGGACTCCACCGACGCGAGCAGTACTTC
v_call: TRBV28; clone_size: .; j_call: TRBJ2-7; d_call: TRBD2; cdr3_aa: CASRAGGLSSYEQYF; cdr3_nt: TGTGCCAGCAGGGCGGGGGGGCTAAGCTCCTACGAGCAGTACTTC
v_call: TRBV6-5; clone_size: few; j_call: TRBJ2-7; d_call: .; cdr3_aa: CASSYSRISYEQYF; cdr3_nt: TGTGCCAGCAGTTACTCGCGGATCTCCTACGAGCAGTACTTC
v_call: TRBV5-1; clone_size: few; j_call: TRBJ2-1; d_call: .; cdr3_aa: CASSSQLPYNEQFF; cdr3_nt: TGCGCCAGCAGCTCCCAGCTTCCCTACAATGAGCAGTTCTTC
v_call: TRBV20-1; clone_size: many; j_call: TRBJ2-7; d_call: TRBD2; cdr3_aa: CSARDVVAGPYEQYF; cdr3_nt: TGCAGTGCTAGAGATGTAGTAGCGGGCCCCTACGAGCAGTACTTC
v_call: TRBV20-1; clone_size: .; j_call: TRBJ1-2; d_call: .; cdr3_aa: CSAWERVKGYTF; cdr3_nt: TGCAGTGCGTGGGAGAGGGTGAAGGGCTACACCTTC
v_call: TRBV7-2; clone_size: many; j_call: TRBJ2-1; d_call: TRBD2; cdr3_aa: CASILTSGGPNEQFF; cdr3_nt: TGTGCCAGCATCCTGACTAGCGGGGGCCCCAATGAGCAGTTCTTC
v_call: TRBV10-1; clone_size: .; j_call: TRBJ2-3; d_call: .; cdr3_aa: CASSTGGLANTQYF; cdr3_nt: TGCGCCAGCAGTACAGGGGGACTAGCAAATACGCAGTATTTT
v_call: TRBV20-1; clone_size: many; j_call: TRBJ2-3; d_call: .; cdr3_aa: CSARRAALSTDTQYF; cdr3_nt: TGCAGTGCTAGACGAGCTGCATTGAGCACAGATACGCAGTATTTT
v_call: TRBV27; clone_size: .; j_call: TRBJ1-6; d_call: .; cdr3_aa: CASSLLGGVGLYNSPLHF; cdr3_nt: TGTGCCAGCAGTTTATTAGGGGGTGTGGGACTCTATAATTCACCCCTCCACTTT
v_call: TRBV5-1; clone_size: .; j_call: TRBJ1-2; d_call: .; cdr3_aa: CASSEPRGANYGYTF; cdr3_nt: TGCGCCAGCAGCGAGCCGCGGGGGGCTAACTATGGCTACACCTTC
v_call: TRBV20-1; clone_size: many; j_call: TRBJ2-7; d_call: TRBD2; cdr3_aa: CSARVGGSGYEQYF; cdr3_nt: TGCAGTGCTAGAGTTGGCGGGAGCGGTTACGAGCAGTACTTC
v_call: TRBV28; clone_size: few; j_call: TRBJ2-1; d_call: TRBD2; cdr3_aa: CASSPQRGVYNEQFF; cdr3_nt: TGTGCCAGCAGTCCACAGCGGGGGGTCTACAATGAGCAGTTCTTC
v_call: TRBV5-1; clone_size: .; j_call: TRBJ1-6; d_call: .; cdr3_aa: CASSAVPGDNSPLHF; cdr3_nt: TGCGCCAGCAGCGCGGTCCCAGGGGATAATTCACCCCTCCACTTT
v_call: TRBV5-1; clone_size: .; j_call: TRBJ2-1; d_call: TRBD2; cdr3_aa: CASVRLAGGYNEQFF; cdr3_nt: TGCGCCAGCGTCCGACTAGCGGGAGGTTACAATGAGCAGTTCTTC
v_call: TRBV4-3; clone_size: .; j_call: TRBJ2-1; d_call: .; cdr3_aa: CASSRYTGQRFSNEQFF; cdr3_nt: TGCGCCAGCAGCCGATACACCGGACAGCGCTTCAGCAATGAGCAGTTCTTC
v_call: TRBV7-2; clone_size: .; j_call: TRBJ1-2; d_call: TRBD1; cdr3_aa: CASSLARDRGRGYTF; cdr3_nt: TGTGCCAGCAGCTTAGCGCGGGACAGGGGGCGCGGCTACACCTTC
v_call: TRBV4-3; clone_size: .; j_call: TRBJ2-7; d_call: .; cdr3_aa: CASSRQTGRYNEQYF; cdr3_nt: TGCGCCAGCAGCCGCCAGACAGGGAGGTACAACGAGCAGTACTTC
v_call: TRBV5-1; clone_size: many; j_call: TRBJ2-7; d_call: TRBD1; cdr3_aa: CASSLAGTGGEQYF; cdr3_nt: TGCGCCAGCAGCTTGGCTGGGACAGGAGGCGAGCAGTACTTC
v_call: TRBV5-1; clone_size: few; j_call: TRBJ1-6; d_call: .; cdr3_aa: CASSSTVYGENSPLHF; cdr3_nt: TGCGCCAGCAGCTCTACAGTCTACGGCGAAAATTCACCCCTCCACTTT
v_call: TRBV4-3; clone_size: .; j_call: TRBJ2-7; d_call: .; cdr3_aa: CASSQEWVSGYEQYF; cdr3_nt: TGCGCCAGCAGCCAAGAATGGGTCAGTGGGTACGAGCAGTACTTC
v_call: TRBV6-5; clone_size: few; j_call: TRBJ1-5; d_call: TRBD1; cdr3_aa: CASSLGQGPYSNQPQHF; cdr3_nt: TGTGCCAGCAGTTTAGGACAGGGACCTTATAGCAATCAGCCCCAGCATTTT
v_call: TRBV7-8; clone_size: few; j_call: TRBJ1-5; d_call: .; cdr3_aa: CASRRGGRLNQPQHF; cdr3_nt: TGTGCCAGCAGAAGAGGGGGACGGTTAAATCAGCCCCAGCATTTT
v_call: TRBV12-3/TRBV12-4; clone_size: .; j_call: TRBJ2-1; d_call: TRBD2; cdr3_aa: CASSPGLAAFNEQFF; cdr3_nt: TGTGCCAGCAGTCCCGGGCTAGCGGCGTTCAATGAGCAGTTCTTC
v_call: TRBV2; clone_size: few; j_call: TRBJ2-3; d_call: .; cdr3_aa: CASRPLQRDTQYF; cdr3_nt: TGTGCCAGCAGGCCTTTACAAAGGGATACGCAGTATTTT
v_call: TRBV20-1; clone_size: many; j_call: TRBJ2-7; d_call: .; cdr3_aa: CSEGNSYEQYF; cdr3_nt: TGCAGTGAAGGGAACTCCTACGAGCAGTACTTC